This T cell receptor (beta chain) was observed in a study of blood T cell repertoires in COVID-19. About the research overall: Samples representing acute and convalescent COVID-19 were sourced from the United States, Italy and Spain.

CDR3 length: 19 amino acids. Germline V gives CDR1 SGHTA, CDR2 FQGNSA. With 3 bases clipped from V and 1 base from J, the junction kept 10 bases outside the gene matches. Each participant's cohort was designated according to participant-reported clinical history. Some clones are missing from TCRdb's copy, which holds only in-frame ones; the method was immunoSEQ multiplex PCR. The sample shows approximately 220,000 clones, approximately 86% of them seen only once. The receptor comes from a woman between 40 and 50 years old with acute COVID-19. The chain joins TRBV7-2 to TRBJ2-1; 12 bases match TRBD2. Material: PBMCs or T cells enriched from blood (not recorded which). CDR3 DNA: TGTGCCAGCAGCTTGAACAGTTTAACTAGCGGGAGGTCCTACAATGAGCAGTTCTTC. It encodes CASSLNSLTSGRSYNEQFF.